This TCR beta chain is from a study of T cell repertoires in cytomegalovirus infection (dated by TCRdb to 2018 to 2020). Describing the broader study: The peptide stimulations were aimed at well-studied HLA-B-restricted epitopes as well as recently identified HLA-C-restricted CMV epitopes, whose presentation resists viral immunomodulation. Donor HLA type was relevant to the analysis, because carriage of CMV infection together with the matching HLA type was indicated by public TCR beta signatures.

The sample's treatment or condition, from its label and the paper: in vitro stimulation with specific CMV peptide epitopes to enrich CMV-specific T cells. Sequenced using an Illumina HiSeq 1500. In TCRdb, the public reads were trimmed at Q25 with fastp and aligned with MiXCR, with productive beta chains retained. Rows with a matching CDR3 protein are joined into one entry that keeps the most common DNA and genes. This sample has more than 75,000 distinct CDR3 sequences in its table, and approximately 32% of those were observed once. The ten top clones hold about 65% of the sample. Beyond this particular receptor, the publication reports: The ex vivo response was dominated by HLA-C-restricted CMV-specific TCR beta clonotypes, which also provided the single most frequent clonotype in two of eight donors. Cumulative frequency of public TCR beta family members discriminated carriers of CMV infection plus the relevant HLA type in this cohort and an independent roughly 340-donor cohort.

Points on this clonotype: The target of this receptor is not known. No much larger clone is present one base from it, and per-base qualities are unavailable.

Source: CD8+ T cells from cultured PBMCs, taken from culture after CMV antigen stimulation. This clonotype was obtained from a human donor in good health (CMV status not recorded). Some clones in this sample may be carry-over from other donors' samples.

In nucleotides, the sequence is TGTGCCTGGAGTGTACTAGGGGCGAACACTGAAGCTTTCTTT. Translated, it reads CAWSVLGANTEAFF. Recombination linked TRBV30 to TRBJ1-1; the D gene is perhaps TRBD1, on 5 matching bases. The CDR3 numbers 14 residues from cysteine through phenylalanine. CDR3 DNA is the only sequence kept; it has 42 bases, read in frame from the first base. The germline V gene (reference sequence) yields GTSNPN for CDR1 and SVGIG for CDR2. V drops 0 bases and J drops 1 base, leaving 9 bases in between.